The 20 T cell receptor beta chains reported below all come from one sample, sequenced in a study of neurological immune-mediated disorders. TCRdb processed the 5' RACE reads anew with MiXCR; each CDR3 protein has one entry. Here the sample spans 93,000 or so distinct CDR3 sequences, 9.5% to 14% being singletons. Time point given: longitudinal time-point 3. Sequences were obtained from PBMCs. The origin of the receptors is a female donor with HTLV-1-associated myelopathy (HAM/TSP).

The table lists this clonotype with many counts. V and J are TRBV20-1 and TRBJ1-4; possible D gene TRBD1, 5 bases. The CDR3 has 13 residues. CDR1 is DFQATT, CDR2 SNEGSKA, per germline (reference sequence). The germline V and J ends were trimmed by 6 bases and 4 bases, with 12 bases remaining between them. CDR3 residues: CSARGLINEKLFF. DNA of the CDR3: TGCAGTGCCCGGGGACTGATTAATGAAAAACTGTTTTTT.

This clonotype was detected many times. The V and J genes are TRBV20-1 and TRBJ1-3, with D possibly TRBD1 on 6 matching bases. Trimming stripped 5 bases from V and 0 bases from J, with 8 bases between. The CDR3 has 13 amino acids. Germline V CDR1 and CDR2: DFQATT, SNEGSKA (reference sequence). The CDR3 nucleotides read TGCAGTGCTGGGGACATCTCTGGAAACACCATATATTTT. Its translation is CSAGDISGNTIYF.

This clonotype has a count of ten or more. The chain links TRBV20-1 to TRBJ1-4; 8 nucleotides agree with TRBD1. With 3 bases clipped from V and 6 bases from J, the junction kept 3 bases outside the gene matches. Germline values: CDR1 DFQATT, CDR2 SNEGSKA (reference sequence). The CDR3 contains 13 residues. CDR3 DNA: TGCAGTGCTAGTGGGGGACAGGATGAAAAACTGTTTTTT. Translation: CSASGGQDEKLFF.

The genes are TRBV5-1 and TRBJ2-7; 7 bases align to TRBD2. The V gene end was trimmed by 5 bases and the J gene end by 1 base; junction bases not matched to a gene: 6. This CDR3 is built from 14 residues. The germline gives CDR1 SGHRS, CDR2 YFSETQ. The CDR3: CASRLFGGSYEQYF. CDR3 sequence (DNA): TGCGCCAGCAGGCTGTTCGGGGGGTCCTACGAGCAGTACTTC.

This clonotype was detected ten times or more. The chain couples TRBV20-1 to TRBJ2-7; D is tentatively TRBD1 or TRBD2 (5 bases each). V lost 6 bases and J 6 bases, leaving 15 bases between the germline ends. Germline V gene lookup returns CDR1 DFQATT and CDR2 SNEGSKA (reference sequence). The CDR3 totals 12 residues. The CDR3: CSAYRGQREQYF. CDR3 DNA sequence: TGCAGTGCGTACCGGGGCCAGCGCGAGCAGTACTTC.

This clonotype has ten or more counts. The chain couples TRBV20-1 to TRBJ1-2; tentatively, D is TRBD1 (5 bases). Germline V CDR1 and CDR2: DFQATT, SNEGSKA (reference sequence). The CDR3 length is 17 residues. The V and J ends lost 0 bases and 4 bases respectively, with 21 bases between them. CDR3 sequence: CSARDIWAGNLGYGYTF. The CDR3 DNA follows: TGCAGTGCTAGAGATATCTGGGCAGGGAATTTAGGCTATGGCTACACCTTC.

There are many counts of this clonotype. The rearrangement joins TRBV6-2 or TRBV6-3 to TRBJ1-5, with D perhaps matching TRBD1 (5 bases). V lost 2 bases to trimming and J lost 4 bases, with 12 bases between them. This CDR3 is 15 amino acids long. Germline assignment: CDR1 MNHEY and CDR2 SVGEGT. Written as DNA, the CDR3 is TGTGCCAGCAGTTACAGGGGCAGGGTTAATCAGCCCCAGCATTTT. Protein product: CASSYRGRVNQPQHF.

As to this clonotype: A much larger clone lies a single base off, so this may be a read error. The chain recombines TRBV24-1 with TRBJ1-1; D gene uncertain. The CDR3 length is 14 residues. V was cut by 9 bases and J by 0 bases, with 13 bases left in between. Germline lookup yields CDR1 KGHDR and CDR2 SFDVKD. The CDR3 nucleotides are TGTGCCACCGCTATGGGAGTGATGAACACTGAAGCTTTCTTT. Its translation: CATAMGVMNTEAFF.

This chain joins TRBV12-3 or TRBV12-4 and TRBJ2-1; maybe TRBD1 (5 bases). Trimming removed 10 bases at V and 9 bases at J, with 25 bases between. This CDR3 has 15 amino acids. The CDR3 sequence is CATLTRLSPRGEQFF. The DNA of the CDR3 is TGTGCCACGCTCACCCGGTTATCCCCTAGGGGTGAGCAGTTCTTC.

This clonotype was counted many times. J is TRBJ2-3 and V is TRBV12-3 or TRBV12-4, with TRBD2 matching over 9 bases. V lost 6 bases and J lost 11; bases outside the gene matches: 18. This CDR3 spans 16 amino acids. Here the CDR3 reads CASRRGVAGARRVQYF. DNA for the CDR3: TGTGCCAGCAGACGGGGGGTAGCGGGGGCCCGGCGGGTGCAGTATTTT.

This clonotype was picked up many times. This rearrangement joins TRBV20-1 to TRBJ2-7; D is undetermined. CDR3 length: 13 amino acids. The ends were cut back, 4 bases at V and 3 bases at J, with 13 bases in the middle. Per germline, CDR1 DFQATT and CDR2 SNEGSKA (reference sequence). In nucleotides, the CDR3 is TGCAGTGCTAATACCATACAAGACTACGAGCAGTACTTC. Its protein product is CSANTIQDYEQYF.

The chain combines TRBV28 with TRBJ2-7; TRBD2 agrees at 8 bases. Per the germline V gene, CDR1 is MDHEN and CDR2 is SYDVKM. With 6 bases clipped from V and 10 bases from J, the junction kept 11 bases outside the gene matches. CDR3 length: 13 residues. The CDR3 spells CASRKRGGADQYF. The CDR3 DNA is TGTGCCAGCAGAAAACGGGGGGGGGCGGATCAGTACTTC. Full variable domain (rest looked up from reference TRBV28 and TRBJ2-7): DVKVTQSSRYLVKRTGEKVFLECVQDMDHENMFWYRQDPGLGLRLIYFSYDVKMKEKGDIPEGYSVSREKKERFSLILESASTNQTSMYLCASRKRGGADQYFGPGTRLTVT.

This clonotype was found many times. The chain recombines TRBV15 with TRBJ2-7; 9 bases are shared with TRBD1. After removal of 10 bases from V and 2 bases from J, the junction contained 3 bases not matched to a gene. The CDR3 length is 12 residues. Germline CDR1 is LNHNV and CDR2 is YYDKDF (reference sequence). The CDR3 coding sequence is TGTGCCAGACAGGGGGGAGCCTACGAGCAGTACTTC. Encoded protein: CARQGGAYEQYF.

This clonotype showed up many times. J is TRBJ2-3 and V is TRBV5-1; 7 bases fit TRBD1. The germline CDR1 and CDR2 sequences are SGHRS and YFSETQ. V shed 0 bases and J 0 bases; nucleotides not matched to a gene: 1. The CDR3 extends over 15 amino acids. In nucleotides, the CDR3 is TGCGCCAGCAGCTTGGGGGACAGAAGCACAGATACGCAGTATTTT. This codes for CASSLGDRSTDTQYF. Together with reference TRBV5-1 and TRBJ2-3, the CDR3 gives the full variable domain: KAGVTQTPRYLIKTRGQQVTLSCSPISGHRSVSWYQQTPGQGLQFLFEYFSETQRNKGNFPGRFSGRQFSNSRSEMNVSTLELGDSALYLCASSLGDRSTDTQYFGPGTRLTVL.

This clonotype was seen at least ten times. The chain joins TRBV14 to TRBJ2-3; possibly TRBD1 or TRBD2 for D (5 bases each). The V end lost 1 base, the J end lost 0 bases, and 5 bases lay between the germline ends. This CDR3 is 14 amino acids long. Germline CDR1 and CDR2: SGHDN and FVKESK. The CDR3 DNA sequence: TGTGCCAGCAGCCAAGGGGGGAGCACAGATACGCAGTATTTT. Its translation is CASSQGGSTDTQYF.

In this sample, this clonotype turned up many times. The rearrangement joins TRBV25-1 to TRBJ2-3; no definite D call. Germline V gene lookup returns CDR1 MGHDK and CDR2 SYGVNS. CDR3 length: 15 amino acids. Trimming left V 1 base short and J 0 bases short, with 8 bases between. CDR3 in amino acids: CASSESTASTDTQYF. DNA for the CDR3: TGTGCCAGCAGTGAATCAACTGCTAGCACAGATACGCAGTATTTT. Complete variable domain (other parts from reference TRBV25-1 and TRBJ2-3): EADIYQTPRYLVIGTGKKITLECSQTMGHDKMYWYQQDPGMELHLIHYSYGVNSTEKGDLSSESTVSRIRTEHFPLTLESARPSHTSQYLCASSESTASTDTQYFGPGTRLTVL.

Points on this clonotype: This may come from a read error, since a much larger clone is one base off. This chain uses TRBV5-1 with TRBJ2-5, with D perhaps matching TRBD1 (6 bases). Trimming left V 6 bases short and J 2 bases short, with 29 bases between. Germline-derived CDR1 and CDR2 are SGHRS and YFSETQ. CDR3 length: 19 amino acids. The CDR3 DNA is TGCGCCAGCAACGAACAAACCCTCTTAGCGTGGGGGCATCAAGAGACCCAGTACTTC. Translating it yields CASNEQTLLAWGHQETQYF.

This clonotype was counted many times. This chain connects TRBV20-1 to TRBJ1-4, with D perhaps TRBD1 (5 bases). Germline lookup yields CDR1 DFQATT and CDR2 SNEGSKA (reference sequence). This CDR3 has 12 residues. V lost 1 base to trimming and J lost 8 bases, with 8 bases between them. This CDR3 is CSARGGREKLFF. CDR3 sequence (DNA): TGCAGTGCTAGAGGGGGACGGGAAAAACTGTTTTTT.

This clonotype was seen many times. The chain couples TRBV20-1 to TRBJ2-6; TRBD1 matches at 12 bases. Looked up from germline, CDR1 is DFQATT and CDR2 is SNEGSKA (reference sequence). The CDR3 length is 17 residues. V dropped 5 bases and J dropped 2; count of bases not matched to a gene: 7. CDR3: CSARGTGGRTGANVLTF. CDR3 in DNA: TGCAGTGCTCGCGGGACAGGGGGCCGCACTGGGGCCAACGTCCTGACTTTC.

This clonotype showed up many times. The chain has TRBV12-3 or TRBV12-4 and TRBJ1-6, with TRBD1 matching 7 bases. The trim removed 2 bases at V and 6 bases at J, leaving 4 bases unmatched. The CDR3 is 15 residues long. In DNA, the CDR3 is TGTGCCAGCAGTTTATACCGGGACAGTAATTCACCCCTCCACTTT. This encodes CASSLYRDSNSPLHF.